This entry lists 19 T cell receptor beta chains sequenced from one sample in a study of T cells after yellow fever vaccination. TCRdb itself ran the 5' RACE reads through MiXCR, one entry per CDR3 protein. The profile shows 500,000 to 650,000 distinct CDR3 sequences, 9% to 15% of them singletons. The specimen was PBMCs, collected on the day of the yellow fever booster vaccination. The receptors come from a man younger than 45 who received the YFV17D yellow fever vaccine.

The chain carries TRBV5-1 and TRBJ2-3; D is unclear. The CDR3 is 15 amino acids. Germline CDR1 is SGHRS and CDR2 is YFSETQ. The ends were cut back, 1 base at V and 0 bases at J, with 9 bases in the middle. The CDR3 DNA is TGCGCCAGCAGCTTGCAAAGCGAGAGCACAGATACGCAGTATTTT. This codes for CASSLQSESTDTQYF. The full variable domain, its missing parts supplied by reference TRBV5-1 and TRBJ2-3, is KAGVTQTPRYLIKTRGQQVTLSCSPISGHRSVSWYQQTPGQGLQFLFEYFSETQRNKGNFPGRFSGRQFSNSRSEMNVSTLELGDSALYLCASSLQSESTDTQYFGPGTRLTVL.

V and J are TRBV18 and TRBJ2-7, with TRBD1 identical over 7 bases. Trimming at V came to 1 base and at J to 2 bases, leaving 2 bases not matched to a gene. This CDR3 region has 14 residues. Germline V gives CDR1 KGHSH, CDR2 LQKENI. CDR3 sequence reads: CASSPLDRAYEQYF. Here the CDR3 DNA reads TGTGCCAGCTCACCACTAGACAGGGCCTACGAGCAGTACTTC.

This clonotype was observed many times. V usage is TRBV20-1 and J usage is TRBJ2-7; TRBD2 aligns across 8 bases. This CDR3 spans 14 amino acids. Germline-derived CDR1 and CDR2 are DFQATT and SNEGSKA (reference sequence). V shed 5 bases, J shed 2 bases, and the junction held 8 bases outside the gene matches. The CDR3 coding sequence is TGCAGTGCTCCCGGGGGGGACGCCGCCTACGAGCAGTACTTC. Translating it yields CSAPGGDAAYEQYF.

A few counts support this clonotype. This chain links TRBV3-1 with TRBJ2-1, with TRBD1 matching 7 bases. Trimming took 4 bases from V and 2 from J; bases not matched to a gene: 8. This CDR3 contains 16 residues. Germline CDR1 LGHDT, CDR2 YNNKEL (reference sequence). Written as DNA, the CDR3 is TGTGCCAGCAGCCCGTCCGGGACAGTTACCTACAATGAGCAGTTCTTC. As protein: CASSPSGTVTYNEQFF.

A few counts support this clonotype. V gene TRBV6-2 or TRBV6-3 combines with J gene TRBJ1-5; D remains ambiguous. CDR1 and CDR2 from the germline V gene are MNHEY and SVGEGT. Trimming took off 6 bases at V and 0 bases at J, with 9 bases between the two ends. The CDR3 extends over 14 amino acids. The CDR3 DNA reads as TGTGCCAGCAGCAGATTCGCTAGCAATCAGCCCCAGCATTTT. This translates into CASSRFASNQPQHF.

The rearrangement uses TRBV20-1 and TRBJ2-1; 13 bases match TRBD2. After removal of 3 bases from V and 7 bases from J, the junction contained 3 bases not matched to a gene. This CDR3 is built from 14 residues. In germline, CDR1 is DFQATT, CDR2 SNEGSKA (reference sequence). The CDR3 region is CSARSTSGRNEQFF. CDR3 sequence (DNA): TGCAGTGCTAGGTCGACTAGCGGGAGGAATGAGCAGTTCTTC.

The gene calls are TRBV6-1 and TRBJ2-6; no reliable D call. V gave up 7 bases and J gave up 0 bases, with 10 bases separating them. CDR1 is MNHNS and CDR2 is SASEGT in the germline V gene. The CDR3 runs 15 residues. CDR3 bases: TGTGCCAGCACAAGAGATGTCTCTGGGGCCAACGTCCTGACTTTC. Protein: CASTRDVSGANVLTF.

This clonotype showed up just once. A much larger clone lies a single base off, so this may be a read error. This rearrangement joins TRBV5-6 to TRBJ1-1; the match to TRBD1 covers 7 bases. This CDR3 is 13 amino acids long. Looked up from germline, CDR1 is SGHDT and CDR2 is YYEEEE. The CDR3 DNA is TGTGTCAGCAGCACAGGGGACGGGGTACTAGCTTTCTTT. This sequence encodes CVSSTGDGVLAFF.

This sequence joins TRBV29-1 and TRBJ2-7; maybe TRBD1 (6 bases). V was shortened by 6 bases and J by 0 bases, with 12 bases between the two germline ends. CDR3 size: 13 residues. Germline V gene lookup returns CDR1 SQVTM and CDR2 ANQGSEA. This chain's CDR3 is CSVWTAVSYEQYF. The CDR3 coding sequence is TGCAGCGTATGGACAGCTGTCTCCTACGAGCAGTACTTC.

In its sample, this clonotype was seen a few times. The chain links TRBV10-3 to TRBJ2-5; D unclear. The CDR3 consists of 13 residues. Trimming took off 5 bases at V and 5 bases at J, with 12 bases between the two ends. CDR1 is ENHRY and CDR2 is SYGVKD in the germline V gene. CDR3 coding DNA: TGTGCCATCAGTACCGATCCCCCGGAGACCCAGTACTTC. This codes for CAISTDPPETQYF.

This sequence joins TRBV4-3 and TRBJ1-2; D gene unclear. CDR1 and CDR2 from the germline V gene are LGHNA and YSLEER. This CDR3 has 14 amino acids. V was pared by 0 bases and J by 8 bases, with 13 bases between. This chain's CDR3 is CASSQDSRTYGYTF. In DNA, the CDR3 is TGCGCCAGCAGCCAAGATTCCCGGACGTACGGCTACACCTTC.

This clonotype has a count of ten or more. This chain links TRBV5-1 with TRBJ2-5; D is uncertain. CDR3 size: 14 residues. Germline CDR1 and CDR2: SGHRS and YFSETQ. Trimming removed 0 bases from V and 5 bases from J, with 11 bases in between. CDR3 in amino acids: CASSLGQVWETQYF. DNA for the CDR3: TGCGCCAGCAGCTTGGGTCAGGTGTGGGAGACCCAGTACTTC. Looking up the rest from reference TRBV5-1 and TRBJ2-5 gives the full variable domain: KAGVTQTPRYLIKTRGQQVTLSCSPISGHRSVSWYQQTPGQGLQFLFEYFSETQRNKGNFPGRFSGRQFSNSRSEMNVSTLELGDSALYLCASSLGQVWETQYFGPGTRLLVL.

This clonotype appeared many times. The genes are TRBV3-1 and TRBJ2-4, with D possibly being TRBD2 (6 bases). Germline V CDR1 and CDR2: LGHDT, YNNKEL (reference sequence). V was trimmed by 0 bases and J by 9 bases, leaving 15 bases between them. The CDR3 consists of 15 residues. The CDR3: CASSQDRGGMGIQYF. As DNA, the CDR3 is TGTGCCAGCAGCCAAGATCGAGGCGGGATGGGCATTCAGTACTTC.

V and J are TRBV12-3 or TRBV12-4 and TRBJ2-7, with D uncertain. The CDR3 totals 13 residues. Trimming left V 3 bases short and J 5 bases short, with 11 bases between. DNA for the CDR3: TGTGCCAGCAGTTTGTATTCTAGGGACGAGCAGTACTTC. Translation: CASSLYSRDEQYF.

The sample holds a few counts of this clonotype. The V call is TRBV5-6, the J call TRBJ1-2; D remains unclear. In germline, CDR1 is SGHDT, CDR2 YYEEEE. This CDR3 spans 13 amino acids. Trimming cost V 1 base and J 7 bases, with 11 bases left between them. The CDR3 DNA reads TGTGCCAGCAGCTTGTTTGTGGGAGGTGGCTACACCTTC. Translation gives CASSLFVGGGYTF.

This clonotype appeared once. The genes are TRBV20-1 and TRBJ2-7, with 10 positions matching TRBD2. Germline lookup yields CDR1 DFQATT and CDR2 SNEGSKA (reference sequence). This CDR3 is 13 amino acids long. The CDR3 coding sequence is TGCAGAGCCCAGCCGGGACTAGCGAAAACAGAGTACTTC. Amino acid sequence: CRAQPGLAKTEYF.

This clonotype was observed a handful of times. The chain links TRBV7-2 to TRBJ2-1; 15 nucleotides match TRBD2. Germline assignment: CDR1 SGHTA and CDR2 FQGNSA. V shed 4 bases and J 7 bases; nucleotides not matched to a gene: 5. This CDR3 is 16 amino acids long. Written as DNA, the CDR3 is TGTGCCAGCAGCTACGGACTAGCGGGAGGGGAAAATGAGCAGTTCTTC. It specifies CASSYGLAGGENEQFF.

J is TRBJ2-1 and V is TRBV2, with TRBD2 matching 8 bases. V was pared by 8 bases and J by 8 bases, with 14 bases of the junction left unmatched. Germline V CDR1 and CDR2: SNHLY, FYNNEI. The CDR3 consists of 15 residues. The CDR3 bases are TGTGCCAGCGGGTTAGGGGAAGCGGGAGCCGATGAGCAGTTCTTC. It yields the protein CASGLGEAGADEQFF.

The sample holds a few counts of this clonotype. The chain links TRBV7-3 to TRBJ2-5; D is undetermined. The length of the CDR3 is 13 residues. Trimming took off 5 bases at V and 2 bases at J, with 9 bases between the two ends. The germline V gene encodes CDR1 SGHTA and CDR2 FQGTGA. In DNA, the CDR3 is TGTGCCAGCAGCACCACCCCTCAAGAGACCCAGTACTTC. Protein sequence: CASSTTPQETQYF.